The clone carrying this TCR beta chain was seen ten or more times. The data derive from a study of regulatory T cells in long-lasting Graves disease. The overall study: Newly diagnosed Graves' patients had under 3 months of antithyroid drugs.

From germline, CDR1 is MDHEN and CDR2 SYDVKM. Deletions cut 6 bases from V and 5 bases from J, with 14 bases between. The CDR3 is 13 amino acids. To make TCR beta libraries, researchers used iRepertoire HTBI primers and Arm-PCR of CDR3 regions. TCRdb redid the calling of the multiplex PCR reads with MiXCR, one entry per CDR3 protein. Here the sample spans about 440,000 distinct CDR3 sequences, around 15% being singletons. Time point: newly diagnosed GD, antithyroid drugs for less than 3 months. PBMC RNA served as the TCR library source. The same sample was also studied in work on T cells in Graves' hyperthyroidism and ophthalmopathy. That paper adds: Not enrolled were patients with uncontrolled infection, other autoimmune disease, pregnancy or lactation.

The clonotype comes from a woman under 30 with Graves disease. The chain joins TRBV28 to TRBJ2-7, with D perhaps TRBD2 (6 bases). This sample comprised peripheral blood mononuclear cells (PBMCs), obtained at new diagnosis, from a patient treated with antithyroid drugs. CDR3 nucleotides: TGTGCCAGCAGAACTAGCTCGAAGAACGAGCAGTACTTC. It yields the protein CASRTSSKNEQYF.